This entry features one T cell receptor beta chain sequence. The antigen remains undetermined. Mismatch with germline at one junction end may stem from a read error. The data are from a study of cytomegalovirus exposure and HLA in healthy donors. General study results and limits: Later examination showed HLA-associated TCR beta chains had greater clonal expansion than equally common others. A reported reduction in N-insertions relative to the approximately 640-donor mean was seen in an Asian-associated ancestry cluster in a later analysis. Per a prior analysis, the majority of TCR beta V segments were productive roughly 87% or roughly 30% of the time. Researchers reported in a later analysis that a missense DCLRE1C variant was tied to TCR beta V- and J-gene trimming.

A multiplex PCR was run with 60 Vbeta primers and 13 Jbeta primers. This table comes from immunoSEQ multiplex PCR, and its TCRdb copy is limited to in-frame clones, with some not included. In the table there are around 99,000 clones, 76% of which are singletons. The CDR3 covers 12 residues. Germline V gene sequence: CDR1 SGHVS, CDR2 FQNEAQ. The source material was PBMCs. This TCR was sampled from a man between 18 and 35 years old in good health and CMV-seronegative. The chain employs TRBV7-8 and TRBJ2-7; D is uncertain. The CDR3 loop reads CSSSLVHREQYF. CDR3 coding DNA: TGTTCCAGCAGCTTAGTACACCGAGAGCAGTACTTC.